The rows below give T cell receptor beta chains drawn from one sample of a study of T cell responses to AZD1222 COVID-19 vaccine. Profiling relied on immunoSEQ multiplex PCR, and the TCRdb table lists in-frame clones only, not all of them. The data contain more than 60,000 clones, about nine tenths of them seen just once; the ten biggest clones take up around 19%. The sequencing here drew on peripheral blood, taken 28 days after the second AZD1222 dose. These receptor sequences come from an adult who received the AZD1222 COVID-19 vaccine. Each CDR3 is given with its conserved first and last residue. D genes are given only for firm matches. Clone size is not always given. Where it is, it says once, few, many or a class for expanded clones.

.,.,TRBV30,TRBJ1-1,TGTGCCTGGAGTGTACCAGTGTCTTTGAACACTGAAGCTTTCTTT,CAWSVPVSLNTEAFF
TRBD1,.,TRBV27,TRBJ2-7,TGTGCCAGCAGTTGGACAGGGGGCAGGTACGAGCAGTACTTC,CASSWTGGRYEQYF
.,.,TRBV29-1,TRBJ2-1,TGCAGCGTGCGTCTCGGGGTTAATGAGCAGTTCTTC,CSVRLGVNEQFF
.,.,TRBV7-2,TRBJ2-7,TGTGCCAGCAGCTCAACCGGGCTCCCTCCCTACGAGCAGTACTTC,CASSSTGLPPYEQYF
.,.,TRBV5-6,TRBJ1-1,TGTGCCAGCGCCCGGGGGACTGAAGCTTTCTTT,CASARGTEAFF
.,.,TRBV9,TRBJ1-1,TGTGCCAGCAGCGTTAACCCGAACACTGAAGCTTTCTTT,CASSVNPNTEAFF
.,.,TRBV9,TRBJ2-2,TGTGCCAGCAGCCGGGACTCTGAGAGGGGGGAGCTGTTTTTT,CASSRDSERGELFF
.,.,TRBV5-1,TRBJ2-3,TGCGCCAGCAGCTTCAGCAGGGAATATACGCAGTATTTT,CASSFSREYTQYF
.,once,TRBV30,TRBJ2-7,TGTGCCTGGAGTCTGGGGACAGCAAAAGCGGGCGAGCAGTACTTC,CAWSLGTAKAGEQYF
.,.,TRBV7-2,TRBJ2-1,TGTGCCAGCAGCCCGAACGGGGTCAGGGGTGAGCAGTTCTTC,CASSPNGVRGEQFF
TRBD1,few,TRBV30,TRBJ1-2,TGTGCCTGGGGGACAGGGGCGGGCTACACCTTC,CAWGTGAGYTF
.,.,TRBV12-3/TRBV12-4,TRBJ1-2,TGTGCCAGCAGTTTGGACTCTAACTATGGCTACACCTTC,CASSLDSNYGYTF
.,once,TRBV28,TRBJ1-5,TGTGCCAGCAGTTCGGATAATCGACAGCCCCAGCATTTT,CASSSDNRQPQHF
TRBD1,.,TRBV5-5,TRBJ1-6,TGTGCCAGCAGATCGACGGGACAGGGGAGTTCACCCCTCCACTTT,CASRSTGQGSSPLHF
.,.,TRBV28,TRBJ2-7,TGTGCCAGCAGTTTAAATTCCCTGGTACTTGGGTACGAGCAGTACTTC,CASSLNSLVLGYEQYF
.,once,TRBV9,TRBJ1-5,TGTGCCAGCAGCGTAGATGGTGGGGTAGGACAGCCCCAGCATTTT,CASSVDGGVGQPQHF
.,.,TRBV4-1,TRBJ2-5,TGCGCCAGCAGTACTCGGGCGGAGGAGACCCAGTACTTC,CASSTRAEETQYF
.,.,TRBV6-5,TRBJ2-7,TGTGCCAGCAGGACAAAGGCCTACGAGCAGTACTTC,CASRTKAYEQYF
.,.,TRBV7-9,TRBJ1-5,TGTGCCAGCAGTCGTCCGGGACAAGGGTCTCAGCCCCAGCATTTT,CASSRPGQGSQPQHF